The clone carrying this TCR beta chain has only one observation. The data derive from a study of Ad26.COV2.S vaccination and SARS-CoV-2 variants. Study summary: A COV1001 Ad26.COV2.S trial-arm participant provided the sample. Intramuscularly, Ad26.COV2.S was given either once or twice, 56 days apart.

The treatment: roughly 20 received Ad26.COV2.S at low or high dose, single or two shots; about 5 received placebo; per-sample allocation not given. At day 63 after the first vaccine or placebo injection, samples were drawn. Sequencing used immunoSEQ multiplex PCR; TCRdb keeps in-frame clones, though not all of them. The data hold around 300,000 clones, with 70% to 90% observed a single time. V was pared by 4 bases and J by 6 bases, with 8 bases of the junction left unmatched. CDR3 length: 16 amino acids. Looked up from germline, CDR1 is MGHRA and CDR2 is YSYEKL. The rearrangement joins TRBV4-1 to TRBJ2-3; 12 bases are shared with TRBD2. The sample was peripheral blood, taken in a trial of Ad26.COV2.S vaccine versus placebo. The source is a person between 18 and 65 years old who received the Ad26.COV2.S COVID-19 vaccine or a placebo. The CDR3 coding sequence is TGCGCCAGCAGCCTACAGGCTAGCGGGGGGGCGGATACGCAGTATTTT. Its translation: CASSLQASGGADTQYF.